This is a list of T cell receptor beta chains from one sample in a study of blood T cell repertoires in COVID-19. This table comes from immunoSEQ multiplex PCR, and its TCRdb copy is limited to in-frame clones, with some not included. The sample contains about 250,000 clones, about 93% of which appear only once. The sequencing sample was made of PBMCs or T cells enriched from blood (not recorded which). The source of these receptors is a woman aged 18-30 years who had recovered from COVID-19. Both conserved end residues are part of each CDR3. A D gene is named only where the DNA matches it firmly. Not every row has a clone size; where given, it reads once, few, many or a size class.

v_gene	abundance	d_gene	j_gene	CDR3nt	CDR3aa
TRBV19	NA	NA	TRBJ2-2	TGTGCCAGTAGTCCTGGGACTGGACGAAACACCGGGGAGCTGTTTTTT	CASSPGTGRNTGELFF
TRBV28	NA	NA	TRBJ2-3	TGTGCCAGCAGTCCTCTACCCCCCTTTAGCGCTAGCACAGATACGCAGTATTTT	CASSPLPPFSASTDTQYF
TRBV4-2	NA	NA	TRBJ1-6	TGTGCCAGCAGCCAAGATCAGGCAGGGGCCGCCTATAATTCACCCCTCCACTTT	CASSQDQAGAAYNSPLHF
TRBV24-1	NA	NA	TRBJ1-3	TGTGCCACCAGTGATCCTGGGCGAAACACCATATATTTT	CATSDPGRNTIYF
TRBV24-1	NA	NA	TRBJ2-1	TGTGCCACCAGTGGTTCAGGGGCTCGCTCCTACAATGAGCAGTTCTTC	CATSGSGARSYNEQFF
TRBV10-3	NA	TRBD2	TRBJ2-5	TGTGCCATCCAAAGCGGGAAGACCCAAGAGACCCAGTACTTC	CAIQSGKTQETQYF
TRBV19	NA	TRBD1	TRBJ1-1	TGTGCCAGTAGTATTCAGGGGGACAGGGCAGGAGCCACTGAAGCTTTCTTT	CASSIQGDRAGATEAFF
TRBV5-1	NA	TRBD1	TRBJ1-2	TGCGCCAGCAGCTTGGAAAGGGGGCGAGGCTACACCTTC	CASSLERGRGYTF
TRBV24-1	NA	TRBD1	TRBJ1-2	TGTGCCACCAGTGATTACCCGACAGGGACTAACTATGGCTACACCTTC	CATSDYPTGTNYGYTF
TRBV3-1/TRBV3-2	NA	NA	TRBJ1-1	TGTGCCAGCAGCCAAGATTCTGGGCACACTGAAGCTTTCTTT	CASSQDSGHTEAFF
TRBV21-1	NA	NA	TRBJ1-2	TGTGCCAGCAGCAAACCCGGACAGGGAGGCTACACCTTC	CASSKPGQGGYTF
TRBV6-5	NA	TRBD2	TRBJ2-7	TGTGCCAGCACGTCGGCGGGGGTCTCCTACGAGCAGTACTTC	CASTSAGVSYEQYF
TRBV5-1	once	NA	TRBJ2-1	TGCGCCAGCAGCTATTCGCAGGGGGAGCAGTTCTTC	CASSYSQGEQFF
TRBV2	NA	TRBD1	TRBJ1-5	TGTGCCAGCAGAGGACAGGGTAATCAGCCCCAGCATTTT	CASRGQGNQPQHF
TRBV3-1/TRBV3-2	NA	TRBD2	TRBJ2-1	TGTGCCAGCCGGCGGCTAGCGGGAGGGAATGAGCAGTTCTTC	CASRRLAGGNEQFF
TRBV7-2	NA	NA	TRBJ1-3	TGTGCCAGCAGCCCCCTCCCCGGCTCTGGAAACACCATATATTTT	CASSPLPGSGNTIYF